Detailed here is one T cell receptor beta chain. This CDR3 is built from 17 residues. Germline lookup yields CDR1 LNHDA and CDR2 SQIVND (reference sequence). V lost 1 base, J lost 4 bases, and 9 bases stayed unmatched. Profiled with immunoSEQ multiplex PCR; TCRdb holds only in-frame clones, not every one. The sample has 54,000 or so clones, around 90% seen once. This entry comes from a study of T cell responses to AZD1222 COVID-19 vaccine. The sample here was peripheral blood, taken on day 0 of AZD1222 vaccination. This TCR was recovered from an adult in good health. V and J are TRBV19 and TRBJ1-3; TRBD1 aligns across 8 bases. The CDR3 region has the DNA TGTGCCAGTAGTATAGCCGCCGGGACAGGCCGAGGAAACACCATATATTTT. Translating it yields CASSIAAGTGRGNTIYF.